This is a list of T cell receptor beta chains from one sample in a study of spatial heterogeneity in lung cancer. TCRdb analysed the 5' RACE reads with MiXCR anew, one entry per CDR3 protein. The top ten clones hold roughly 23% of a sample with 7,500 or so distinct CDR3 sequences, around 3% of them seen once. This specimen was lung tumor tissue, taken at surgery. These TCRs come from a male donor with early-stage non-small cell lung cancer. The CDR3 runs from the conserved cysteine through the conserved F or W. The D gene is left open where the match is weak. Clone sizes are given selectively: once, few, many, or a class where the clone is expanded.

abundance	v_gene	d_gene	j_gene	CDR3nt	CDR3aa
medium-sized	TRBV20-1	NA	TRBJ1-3	TGCAGTGCTAGAAGGGGGAGGGAGTCTGGAAACACCATATATTTT	CSARRGRESGNTIYF
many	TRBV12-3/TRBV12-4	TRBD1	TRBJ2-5	TGTGCCAGCAGTCTCGGGACAGGGAAAGAGACCCAGTACTTC	CASSLGTGKETQYF
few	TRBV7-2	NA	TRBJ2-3	TGTGCCAGCATGGAGACTAGGCGAGATACGCAGTATTTT	CASMETRRDTQYF
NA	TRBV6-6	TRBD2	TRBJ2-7	TGTGCCAGCAGTTACTCGACGGATGGGCGGGGGTCCCTAGACGAGCAGTACTTC	CASSYSTDGRGSLDEQYF
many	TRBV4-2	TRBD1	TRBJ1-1	TGTGCCAGCACCCCGGACAGGGGGGTCGCTGAAGCTTTCTTT	CASTPDRGVAEAFF
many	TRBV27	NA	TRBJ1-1	TGTGCCAGCAGTTTATACGACAACATGAACACTGAAGCTTTCTTT	CASSLYDNMNTEAFF
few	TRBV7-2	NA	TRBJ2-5	TGTGCCAGCAGCCGGGGTAGAGGGGAGACCCAGTACTTC	CASSRGRGETQYF
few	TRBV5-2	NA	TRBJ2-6	TGTGCCAGCAGCTCCTCTTTAGCGGGGATCTCTGGAGCCAACGTCCTGACTTTC	CASSSSLAGISGANVLTF
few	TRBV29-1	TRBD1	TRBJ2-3	TGCAGCGTTGTTGGCAGGGGGCAAAGGGAAAATACGCAGTATTTT	CSVVGRGQRENTQYF
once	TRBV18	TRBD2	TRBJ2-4	TGTGCCAGCTCACCGCGGCGGGAGGGAAACATTCGGTACTTC	CASSPRREGNIRYF
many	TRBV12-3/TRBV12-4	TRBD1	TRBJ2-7	TGTGCCAGCAATCCGACAGGGGCCTCCTACGAGCAGTACTTC	CASNPTGASYEQYF
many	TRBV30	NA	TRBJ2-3	TGTGCCTGGAGTGGGAAAGATACGCAGTATTTT	CAWSGKDTQYF
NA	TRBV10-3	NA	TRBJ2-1	TGTGCCATCAGTGATGGTTTGGAGGAGCAGTTCTTC	CAISDGLEEQFF
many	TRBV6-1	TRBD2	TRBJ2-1	TGTGCCAGCTCAGCCGGGACTAGCGGGATACATGAGCAGTTCTTC	CASSAGTSGIHEQFF
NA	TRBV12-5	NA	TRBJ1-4	TGTGCTAGTGGTTTGGGGGATGAAAAACTGTTTTTT	CASGLGDEKLFF
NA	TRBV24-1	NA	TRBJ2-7	TGTGCCACCCCCCAGGGGGGGGGTAAGAACGAGCAGTACTTC	CATPQGGGKNEQYF
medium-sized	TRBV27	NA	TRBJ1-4	TGTGCCAGCAGTTCGAGGCAGGGGTTGGGAAAACTGTTTTTT	CASSSRQGLGKLFF
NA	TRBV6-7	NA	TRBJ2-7	TGTGCCAGCACCGAAGGTCGGGGCGGCTCCTACGAGCAGTACTTC	CASTEGRGGSYEQYF
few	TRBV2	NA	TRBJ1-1	TGTGCCAGCAGTGAAGGGGCTAGGAACACTGAAGCTTTCTTT	CASSEGARNTEAFF
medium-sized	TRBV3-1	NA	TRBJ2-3	TGTGCCAGCAGCCAAGATAGGCACACAGATACGCAGTATTTT	CASSQDRHTDTQYF
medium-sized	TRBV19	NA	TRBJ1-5	TGTGCCAGTAGCCCGGGACGAATCAATCAGCCCCAGCATTTT	CASSPGRINQPQHF
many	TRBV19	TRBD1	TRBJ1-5	TGTGCCAGTAGTTTTGGACAGGGCAATCAGCCCCAGCATTTT	CASSFGQGNQPQHF
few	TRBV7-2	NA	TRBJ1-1	TGTGCCAGCAGCCCTGAGGGGGGGGTTCGCACTGAAGCTTTCTTT	CASSPEGGVRTEAFF
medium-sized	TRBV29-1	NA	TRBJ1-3	TGCAGCGTTGTGGTGGCAGATAGCTCTGGAAACACCATATATTTT	CSVVVADSSGNTIYF
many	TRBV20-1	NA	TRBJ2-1	TGCAGTGCTAGGCGGCCTTACTCCTACAATGAGCAGTTCTTC	CSARRPYSYNEQFF
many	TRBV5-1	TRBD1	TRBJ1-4	TGCGCCAGCAGCCCCCGGACAGGGGGCGGTTGGGAAAAACTGTTTTTT	CASSPRTGGGWEKLFF
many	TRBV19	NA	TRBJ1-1	TGTGCCAGTAGTCGGGCAGTCGGAAATCTGAACACTGAAGCTTTCTTT	CASSRAVGNLNTEAFF
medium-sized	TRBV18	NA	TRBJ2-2	TGTGCCAGCTCACCATTACTGGCGGAGAACACCGGGGAGCTGTTTTTT	CASSPLLAENTGELFF
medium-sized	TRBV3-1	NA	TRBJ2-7	TGTGCCAGCAGCCCTATGGGCCTTAACGAGCAGTACTTC	CASSPMGLNEQYF
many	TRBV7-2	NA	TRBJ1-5	TGTGCCAGCAGCTTAGGTGGCGGCGGGCAGCCCCAGCATTTT	CASSLGGGGQPQHF
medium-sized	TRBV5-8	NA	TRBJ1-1	TGTGCCAGCAGCTTGTTGATCACTGAAGCTTTCTTT	CASSLLITEAFF
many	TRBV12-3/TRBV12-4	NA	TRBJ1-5	TGTGCCAGCAGTTTAACGGGACAGCCCCAGCATTTT	CASSLTGQPQHF
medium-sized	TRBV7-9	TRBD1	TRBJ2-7	TGTGCCAGCAGCCCTCAGGGACAGGGCCCCTCCTACGAGCAGTACTTC	CASSPQGQGPSYEQYF
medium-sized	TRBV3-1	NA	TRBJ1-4	TGTGCCAGCAAGCAGGGCCAGAATGAAAAACTGTTTTTT	CASKQGQNEKLFF
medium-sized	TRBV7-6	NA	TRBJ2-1	TGTGCCAGCAGCTTAGACAATGAGCAGTTCTTC	CASSLDNEQFF
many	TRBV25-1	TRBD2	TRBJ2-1	TGTGCCAGCAGACTAGCGGGAGACTACAATGAGCAGTTCTTC	CASRLAGDYNEQFF
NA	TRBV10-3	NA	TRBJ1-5	TGTGCCATCAGTGAGTCGAGATCGAGCGGTTCACATTTT	CAISESRSSGSHF